This T cell receptor beta chain was documented in a study of CD8+ T cells in alopecia areata. Once RNA had been extracted, it was reverse transcribed into cDNA to act as the sequencing template. Clones were sequenced by immunoSEQ multiplex PCR, and TCRdb holds only the in-frame ones, with some missing. In the table there are roughly 190,000 clones, 45% to 75% of which are singletons. Treatment defined: oral pan-JAK inhibitor, 5-10 mg twice daily. Germline loops: CDR1 SQVTM, CDR2 ANQGSEA. V was clipped by 6 bases and J by 7 bases, with 18 bases between them. The CDR3 has 14 residues. This clone occurred once.

The source was CD4+ T cells sorted from blood, collected at week 4, from a patient treated with tofacitinib. This clonotype originated in a human donor with alopecia areata. The genes are TRBV29-1 and TRBJ1-4, with a tentative D call TRBD1 (5 bases). In nucleotides, the CDR3 is TGCAGCGTGACTGAAACCGGGACGAGTGAAAAACTGTTTTTT. It codes for CSVTETGTSEKLFF.